A selection of T cell receptor beta chains follows, all from one sample in a study of shared clonotypes between healthy human individuals. Produced via immunoSEQ multiplex PCR; TCRdb's table is partial and in-frame only. There are more than 900,000 clones in the sample; around 78% occur only once, and roughly 0.61% lies in the top ten. The sequenced sample was memory CD4+ T cells from PBMCs. The receptors were sampled from a man aged 18-30 years in good health. Some clones in this sample may be carry-over from other donors' samples. The CDR3 runs from the conserved cysteine through the conserved F or W. D genes are given only for firm matches. Size values are once, few and many counts, or a class for expanded clones, and some rows have none.

cdr3_nt cdr3_aa v_call clone_size d_call j_call
TGCGCCAGCAGCCAAGATAGGATACGTTACTCTGGGGCCAACGTCCTGACTTTC CASSQDRIRYSGANVLTF TRBV4-3 NA NA TRBJ2-6
TGCGCCAGCAGCTCTCAGAACGACAGACAAGAGACCCAGTACTTC CASSSQNDRQETQYF TRBV5-1 once NA TRBJ2-5
TGCGCCAGCAGCTTGTTTACGAGGAGTGAGCAGTTCTTC CASSLFTRSEQFF TRBV5-1 NA NA TRBJ2-1
TGTGCCAGCAGCGCCCTAAACGAAGGATACTATACGCAGTATTTT CASSALNEGYYTQYF TRBV21-1 NA NA TRBJ2-3
TGTGCCAGCAGCCTTAGCGGACCAGATACGCAGTATTTT CASSLSGPDTQYF TRBV7-9 many NA TRBJ2-3
TGTGCCAGCAGCCAAGATAGGTATTCTAACGAAAAACTGTTTTTT CASSQDRYSNEKLFF TRBV4-2 NA NA TRBJ1-4
TGCGCCAGCAGCTTGAACGGGATCTCCTACAATGAGCAGTTCTTC CASSLNGISYNEQFF TRBV5-1 few NA TRBJ2-1
TGTGCCAGCAGCCAAGAGACATGGGGCGGAAACACCATATATTTT CASSQETWGGNTIYF TRBV4-2 few NA TRBJ1-3
TGTGCCAGCAGGGGGACTAGCGGGAAGAACGGGGAGCTGTTTTTT CASRGTSGKNGELFF TRBV6-6 NA TRBD2 TRBJ2-2
TGCAGCGTTGAAGAGAACAGGGGCACTGAAGCTTTCTTT CSVEENRGTEAFF TRBV29-1 NA TRBD1 TRBJ1-1
TGCGCCAGCAGCCCCGAAGGCTACGAGCAGTACTTC CASSPEGYEQYF TRBV5-1 NA NA TRBJ2-7
TGTGCCAGTAGTCTCTCGCACCGGGACAGGTATAATGAAAAACTGTTTTTT CASSLSHRDRYNEKLFF TRBV19 NA TRBD1 TRBJ1-4
TGCGCCAGCAGCTTGGAACTGCCCTTTTACAATGAGCAGTTCTTC CASSLELPFYNEQFF TRBV5-1 once NA TRBJ2-1
TGCAGCGTTGTTCGCGGGATGACCTACGAGCAGTACTTC CSVVRGMTYEQYF TRBV29-1 NA NA TRBJ2-7
TGTGCCAGCAGCCAAGATCTAAAGGTGGATACGCAGTATTTT CASSQDLKVDTQYF TRBV4-2 once NA TRBJ2-3
TGCGCCAGCAGCTCGGACAGAATTAATGAAAAACTGTTTTTT CASSSDRINEKLFF TRBV5-1 NA NA TRBJ1-4
TGTGCCAGCAGAGCCGGGACAGGGTTCTACGAGCAGTACTTC CASRAGTGFYEQYF TRBV6-1 NA TRBD1 TRBJ2-7
TGTGCCAGCAGCCAAGGGGCAGGGGAAAATGGTGAGCAGTTCTTC CASSQGAGENGEQFF TRBV4-2 NA NA TRBJ2-1
TGTGCCAGCAGCCCCCGGCAGATTAACACCGGGGAGCTGTTTTTT CASSPRQINTGELFF TRBV6-5 NA NA TRBJ2-2
TGTGCCAGCAGCTTCCTAGCGGGAGGGAGCAATGAGCAGTTCTTC CASSFLAGGSNEQFF TRBV11-3 NA TRBD2 TRBJ2-1
TGCGCCAGTACACCTGGGTCATACTACGAGCAGTACTTC CASTPGSYYEQYF TRBV10-1 NA NA TRBJ2-7
TGTGCCAGCAGCCCAGACTCTGGGGCCAACGTCCTGACTTTC CASSPDSGANVLTF TRBV6-1 NA NA TRBJ2-6
TGTGCCAGCAGTAACCGACAGGGCGACATTCAGTACTTC CASSNRQGDIQYF TRBV6-5 NA TRBD1 TRBJ2-4
TGTGCCAGCAGCCAAGGACTAGCGGGCCTATCCTACAATGAGCAGTTCTTC CASSQGLAGLSYNEQFF TRBV4-2 NA TRBD2 TRBJ2-1
TGTGCCAGCTCACGAGAAAGCAACACAGATACGCAGTATTTT CASSRESNTDTQYF TRBV18 once NA TRBJ2-3
TGTGCCAGCAGTCCGGTAGAGACCCAGTACTTC CASSPVETQYF TRBV2 NA NA TRBJ2-5
TGTGCCATCAGTGAAAAAGACAGGGGGGAGGCTGAAGCTTTCTTT CAISEKDRGEAEAFF TRBV10-3 NA TRBD1 TRBJ1-1
TGTGCCAGCAGCCAGACAGGAAACACCATATATTTT CASSQTGNTIYF TRBV5-4 NA NA TRBJ1-3
TGTGCCAGCAGCTTAGGCCCCGGGGAGCTGTTTTTT CASSLGPGELFF TRBV7-6 few NA TRBJ2-2
TGTGCCAGCTCATTTGGGACTAGCAGCTACGAGCAGTACTTC CASSFGTSSYEQYF TRBV18 NA TRBD2 TRBJ2-7
TGTGCCAGCAGCTCCGAGGGGGCTGGGGAGCTGTTTTTT CASSSEGAGELFF TRBV7-2 NA TRBD1 TRBJ2-2
TGTGCCAGCAGCGTTTCCGGATACAATGAGCAGTTCTTC CASSVSGYNEQFF TRBV9 NA NA TRBJ2-1
TGTGCCAGCAGTTGGGAGAGGGGGCCCTCCTACGAGCAGTACTTC CASSWERGPSYEQYF TRBV2 NA TRBD1 TRBJ2-7
TGTGCCAGCACCAGGAGGTTCCAAGAGACCCAGTACTTC CASTRRFQETQYF TRBV27 NA NA TRBJ2-5
TGTGCCAGCAGTTTTTCAACCGGACAGGAAAATTATGGCTACACCTTC CASSFSTGQENYGYTF TRBV6-5 NA TRBD1 TRBJ1-2
TGTGCCAGCAGCCGAGGGGAACACAATGAGCAGTTCTTC CASSRGEHNEQFF TRBV4-2 NA NA TRBJ2-1
TGCGCCAGCAGCTTGGAGGCCCCGACAGGAGCAGTCTCCTACGAGCAGTACTTC CASSLEAPTGAVSYEQYF TRBV5-1 NA NA TRBJ2-7
TGCAGTGCTGGACTGTCTTCTCAGTATTTT CSAGLSSQYF TRBV20-1 NA NA TRBJ2-3
TGTGCCAGCAGCTTATCAGACAGGGTCAGGGAGACCCAGTACTTC CASSLSDRVRETQYF TRBV9 NA TRBD1 TRBJ2-5
TGTGCCAGCAGTGAGCGGGACACCTCCCATCCTTTCGTCTATGGCTACACCTTC CASSERDTSHPFVYGYTF TRBV6-1 NA NA TRBJ1-2
TGTGCCAGCAGTGAAAGGGCAGGGGGCGCGTACACTGAAGCTTTCTTT CASSERAGGAYTEAFF TRBV2 few TRBD1 TRBJ1-1
TGTGCCAGCAGCGAGATAGGGGGAAGCTCCTACGAGCAGTACTTC CASSEIGGSSYEQYF TRBV7-2 NA NA TRBJ2-7
TGTGCCAGCAGCCAAAACAGGGCTGGGGCCAACGTCCTGACTTTC CASSQNRAGANVLTF TRBV7-2 once NA TRBJ2-6
TGTGCAAGTCTGTTGTGGTTGGCTACGGACAGGGGATTAGTCAGAGGCAATCAGCCCCAGCATTTT CASLLWLATDRGLVRGNQPQHF TRBV12-2 NA NA TRBJ1-5
TGTGCCAGCAGTGGAATGGGCCGGCGTATTCGTGCTTTCTTT CASSGMGRRIRAFF TRBV28 NA NA TRBJ1-1
TGCAGCGTTGAGGCCCCAGGTAAGGGGACCAGCTCCTACGAGCAGTACTTC CSVEAPGKGTSSYEQYF TRBV29-1 NA NA TRBJ2-7
TGTGCCATCAGTACAGGGGGGACTGAAGCTTTCTTT CAISTGGTEAFF TRBV10-3 NA TRBD1 TRBJ1-1
TGTGCCAGCAGCTTAGGGGGCTGGACAGGGGTGCAGTACTTC CASSLGGWTGVQYF TRBV7-6 few TRBD1 TRBJ2-7
TGTGCCTTTACGACTAGCGCCTACGAGCAGTACTTC CAFTTSAYEQYF TRBV30 NA TRBD2 TRBJ2-7
TGTGCCTGGAGTTCAGGGCTCTATGGCTACACCTTC CAWSSGLYGYTF TRBV30 NA NA TRBJ1-2
TGTGCCAGCAGGCCGTCCTGGAGCGGGAGCCACGAGCAGTACTTC CASRPSWSGSHEQYF TRBV6-5 NA TRBD2 TRBJ2-7
TGTGCCAGCAGCCTCGGTCCCTTGGTCCCCACTGAAGCTTTCTTT CASSLGPLVPTEAFF TRBV9 NA NA TRBJ1-1
TGTGCCGGCAAGGACAGGGTAACAGATACGCAGTATTTT CAGKDRVTDTQYF TRBV19 NA TRBD1 TRBJ2-3
TGTGCCAGCAGCAAAGCCAGGGGTCCTAACTATGGCTACACCTTC CASSKARGPNYGYTF TRBV21-1 NA NA TRBJ1-2
TGTGCCAGCACCCGGGACAGCTCCTACGAGCAGTACTTC CASTRDSSYEQYF TRBV28 few TRBD1 TRBJ2-7
TGTGCCAGCAGCTTAGCAGGTTCTCAGGCCAAAAACATTCAGTACTTC CASSLAGSQAKNIQYF TRBV7-2 NA NA TRBJ2-4
TGCAGCGTTGCCGACAGGGTCCTCAGCACAGATACGCAGTATTTT CSVADRVLSTDTQYF TRBV29-1 NA TRBD1 TRBJ2-3
TGTGCCAGCAGTTTAGAAGGAGCCTATGGCTACACCTTC CASSLEGAYGYTF TRBV28 NA NA TRBJ1-2
TGTGCCAGCAGTGATGTTCATACTGGGGCCAACGTCCTGACTTTC CASSDVHTGANVLTF TRBV6-4 NA NA TRBJ2-6
TGCAGCGTTGGAGGGGGGCGGAATCGGTTCACTGAAGCTTTCTTT CSVGGGRNRFTEAFF TRBV29-1 NA NA TRBJ1-1